The rows below give T cell receptor beta chains drawn from one sample of a study of human T cells and chemical hapten exposure. One entry per CDR3 protein results from TCRdb running MiXCR on the RACE reads. The sample has around 150,000 distinct CDR3 sequences; about 27% are singletons. The sample consisted of whole blood, taken in connection with sensitization to the hapten diphenylcyclopropenone (DPC). These receptors all stem from a woman aged 18-30 years with alopecia areata. Some clones in this sample may be carry-over from other donors' samples. CDR3s include the opening cysteine and the closing phenylalanine or tryptophan. Fields, in order: J gene, clone size, D gene, V gene, CDR3 DNA, CDR3 protein. D genes are given only for firm matches. Size values are once, few and many counts, or a class for expanded clones, and some rows have none.

>TRBJ2-1|many|TRBD2|TRBV9
TGTGCCAGCAGCGTAGACCCCCCTAGCGGGGGTTACAATGAGCAGTTCTTC
CASSVDPPSGGYNEQFF
>TRBJ1-1|many|NA|TRBV18
TGTGCCAGCTCAGCCCAGGTGAACACTGAAGCTTTCTTT
CASSAQVNTEAFF
>TRBJ2-1|few|NA|TRBV12-3/TRBV12-4
TGTGCCAGCAGTCCCCCAGGTTCCTACAATGAGCAGTTCTTC
CASSPPGSYNEQFF
>TRBJ1-2|NA|NA|TRBV5-4
TGTGCCAGCAGCTTGGACGACCGACGCTATGGCTACACCTTC
CASSLDDRRYGYTF
>TRBJ2-5|NA|TRBD1|TRBV29-1
TGCAGCGTTGAAATGGGCTGGACAGGCGCTGGGACCCAGTACTTC
CSVEMGWTGAGTQYF
>TRBJ2-3|NA|NA|TRBV6-2/TRBV6-3
TGTGCCAGCAGTTTGGGTAGCGACACAGATACGCAGTATTTT
CASSLGSDTDTQYF
>TRBJ2-3|NA|TRBD1|TRBV25-1
TGTGCCAGCAGTGTAAACAGGGGATCAGGAAAGACAGATACGCAGTATTTT
CASSVNRGSGKTDTQYF
>TRBJ1-1|NA|NA|TRBV7-2
TGTGCCAGCAGCTCCAGACAGTTTAACACTGAAGCTTTCTTT
CASSSRQFNTEAFF
>TRBJ2-2|few|NA|TRBV7-2
TGTGCCAGCAGTCCACTAGGTCGGGCCGGGGAGCTGTTTTTT
CASSPLGRAGELFF
>TRBJ1-1|NA|NA|TRBV5-5
TGTGCCAGCAGCTTGTGGGTGAACACTGAAGCTTTCTTT
CASSLWVNTEAFF
>TRBJ1-6|once|NA|TRBV12-3/TRBV12-4
TGTGCCAGCAGTTTAGAGACAGGTTCCCTCCACTTT
CASSLETGSLHF
>TRBJ1-5|few|NA|TRBV10-3
TGTGCCACCCGACAGCAATATAGCAATCAGCCCCAGCATTTT
CATRQQYSNQPQHF
>TRBJ2-1|many|NA|TRBV29-1
TGCAGCGTTGAAGGATGGGTCTCCAGATCCAATGAGCAGTTCTTC
CSVEGWVSRSNEQFF
>TRBJ2-7|many|NA|TRBV4-2
TGTGCCAGCAGCCAAGATACTGGATCCTACGAGCAGTACTTC
CASSQDTGSYEQYF
>TRBJ1-1|NA|NA|TRBV27
TGTGCCAGCAGTTTGCTGGGCGGCGTAATTGAAGCTTTCTTT
CASSLLGGVIEAFF
>TRBJ2-1|few|NA|TRBV29-1
TGCAGCGTTGAAGAAAGGGTGTGGGGTGAGCAGTTCTTC
CSVEERVWGEQFF
>TRBJ2-3|NA|NA|TRBV7-2
TGTGCCAGCAGCCGCCACAGGGCGGCCACAGATACGCAGTATTTT
CASSRHRAATDTQYF
>TRBJ1-1|many|TRBD1|TRBV3-1
TGTGCCAGCAGGCACCGGGACAGGGGGAGCACTGAAGCTTTCTTT
CASRHRDRGSTEAFF
>TRBJ2-1|few|NA|TRBV29-1
TGCAGCGTTGAGCCGGGAGCCCGGAATGAGCAGTTCTTC
CSVEPGARNEQFF
>TRBJ2-7|NA|TRBD1|TRBV12-3/TRBV12-4
TGTGCCAGCAGCCCGGGACAGGGAAGAGGGGAGCAGTACTTC
CASSPGQGRGEQYF
>TRBJ2-3|few|TRBD1|TRBV5-1
TGCGCCAGCAGCTTGACGGGACCGACGGGACAGGGCACAGATACGCAGTATTTT
CASSLTGPTGQGTDTQYF
>TRBJ1-6|few|NA|TRBV18
TGTGCCAGCTCACCACTCGTTTCACCCCTCCACTTT
CASSPLVSPLHF
>TRBJ2-1|many|NA|TRBV9
TGTGCCAGCAGCATAAACGACAGGTTGAGAGAGCAGTTCTTC
CASSINDRLREQFF
>TRBJ2-1|many|TRBD2|TRBV20-1
TGCAGTGCTAGTCGTGGGAGGGCCTACAATGAGCAGTTCTTC
CSASRGRAYNEQFF
>TRBJ1-1|few|TRBD1|TRBV7-6
TGTGCCAGCAGCCTAACAGGGGACACTGAAGCTTTCTTT
CASSLTGDTEAFF
>TRBJ1-5|NA|NA|TRBV15
TGTGCCACCAGCAGAGACAGGGGCCAGGGACAGCCCCAGCATTTT
CATSRDRGQGQPQHF
>TRBJ2-7|NA|TRBD1|TRBV7-9
TGTGCCAGCAGCCTCGGACAGGGGTGGTCCTACGAGCAGTACTTC
CASSLGQGWSYEQYF
>TRBJ2-3|few|NA|TRBV29-1
TGCAGCGTTGAATTGCTACTCACAGATACGCAGTATTTT
CSVELLLTDTQYF
>TRBJ1-3|NA|NA|TRBV15
TGTGCCACCAGGGACACCCGCTCTGGAAACACCATATATTTT
CATRDTRSGNTIYF
>TRBJ2-7|few|TRBD2|TRBV7-8
TGTGCCAGCAGGTCCCTGGGACTAGCGGCCTGGGGGGACGCCTACGAGCAGTACTTC
CASRSLGLAAWGDAYEQYF
>TRBJ2-2|NA|NA|TRBV30
TGTGCCTGGGCACGAGGGTTCACCGGGGAGCTGTTTTTT
CAWARGFTGELFF
>TRBJ2-7|few|NA|TRBV3-1
TGTGCCAGCAGCCAAGATCATAGGGGACTCCTAAGGGCCTACGAGCAGTACTTC
CASSQDHRGLLRAYEQYF
>TRBJ1-4|NA|NA|TRBV5-1
TGCGCCAGCAGCTTAACAGGGCGGGAAAAACTGTTTTTT
CASSLTGREKLFF
>TRBJ2-3|few|NA|TRBV4-2
TGTGCCAGCAGCCAAGTCCGGAGGGGCACAGATACGCAGTATTTT
CASSQVRRGTDTQYF
>TRBJ2-4|once|TRBD1|TRBV14
TGTGCCAGCAGGGAGACAGGGAACGCCATTCAGTACTTC
CASRETGNAIQYF
>TRBJ1-2|few|NA|TRBV28
TGTGCCAGCAGTTTATGGGCAGGCCGGGCCCCTGGCTACACCTTC
CASSLWAGRAPGYTF
>TRBJ2-2|NA|NA|TRBV29-1
TGCAGCGGTGAACGGGGGAACACCGGGGAGCTGTTTTTT
CSGERGNTGELFF
>TRBJ2-1|few|NA|TRBV24-1
TGTGCCACCAGTGATCCGCGGGCCTTCTCCTACAATGAGCAGTTCTTC
CATSDPRAFSYNEQFF
>TRBJ2-2|NA|NA|TRBV5-1
TGCGCCAGCAGCTTGGAAAACACTGGCGGGGAGCTGTTTTTT
CASSLENTGGELFF
>TRBJ1-5|NA|NA|TRBV3-1
TGTGCCAGCAGCCTTTACGGTACCAATCAGCCCCAGCATTTT
CASSLYGTNQPQHF
>TRBJ2-2|few|NA|TRBV30
TGTGCCTGGAGTGAGGTGGCAGGACTGCAGAACACCGGGGAGCTGTTTTTT
CAWSEVAGLQNTGELFF
>TRBJ2-5|NA|NA|TRBV6-5
TGTGCCAGCAGACCTGACGGGGGTCGGACCCAGTACTTC
CASRPDGGRTQYF
>TRBJ2-3|few|TRBD2|TRBV7-2
TGTGCCAGCAGCTTAGACGGCCGGGGGGGAGCAGATACGCAGTATTTT
CASSLDGRGGADTQYF
>TRBJ1-5|many|TRBD1|TRBV29-1
TGCAGCGTTAGGACAGGGGGCAATCAGCCCCAGCATTTT
CSVRTGGNQPQHF
>TRBJ2-7|few|NA|TRBV2
TGTGCCAGCAGGATAGACGGCGAGCAGTACTTC
CASRIDGEQYF
>TRBJ1-2|NA|NA|TRBV4-2
TGTGCCAGCAGCCAAACAGGGAAGCCCATTGGCTACACCTTC
CASSQTGKPIGYTF
>TRBJ2-5|few|TRBD1|TRBV2
TGTGCCACGAAACAGGGGGCACAAGAGACCCAGTACTTC
CATKQGAQETQYF
>TRBJ2-7|few|TRBD1|TRBV9
TGTGCCAGCAGCTCCAATATCGACAGGGGAGGTTACGAGCAGTACTTC
CASSSNIDRGGYEQYF
>TRBJ2-1|few|TRBD2|TRBV12-3/TRBV12-4
TGTGCCAGCAGGGCCGGGACTAGCGGGTACAATGAGCAGTTCTTC
CASRAGTSGYNEQFF
>TRBJ1-2|many|TRBD1|TRBV11-2
TGTGCCAGCAGCACTGACAGGGTGTTGCTCTATGGCTACACCTTC
CASSTDRVLLYGYTF
>TRBJ2-2|few|TRBD1|TRBV7-8
TGTGCCAGCAGCTTAGCTGGAGGGACAGGGCGGTCCGGGGAGCTGTTTTTT
CASSLAGGTGRSGELFF
>TRBJ1-1|NA|NA|TRBV4-3
TGCGCCAGCAGCCAAGATAGGGGCCAGAAAGCTTTCTTT
CASSQDRGQKAFF
>TRBJ2-1|NA|NA|TRBV25-1
TGTGCCAGCACGGCATCAGCCCTCCCCTACAATGAGCAGTTCTTC
CASTASALPYNEQFF